The 32 T cell receptor beta chains presented below share a single source sample, sequenced in a study of shared clonotypes between healthy human individuals. The assay was immunoSEQ multiplex PCR, and TCRdb's table has in-frame clones only and misses some. The sample has about 690,000 clones; less than 95% are singletons. The specimen was memory CD8+ T cells from PBMCs. Noted subset: CD45RO+ cells pooled with CCR7-negative TemRA cells. The receptors come from a man younger than 35 in good health. Some clones in this sample may be carry-over from other donors' samples.

The CDR3 loop reads CASSIATSGSMGEQFF. The DNA for the CDR3 is TGTGCCAGTAGTATAGCGACTAGCGGGAGCATGGGTGAGCAGTTCTTC. V usage is TRBV19 and J usage is TRBJ2-1, with TRBD2 identical over 12 bases. Per the germline V gene, CDR1 is LNHDA and CDR2 is SQIVND (reference sequence). The CDR3 length is 16 residues. V shed 1 base, J shed 9 bases, and the junction held 7 bases outside the gene matches.

The V call is TRBV11-2, the J call TRBJ2-1; D not resolved. Trimming pared 1 base from V and 8 bases from J, leaving 15 bases between. The CDR3 totals 15 residues. Germline V gives CDR1 SGHAT, CDR2 FQNNGV. The CDR3 sequence: CASSLVVGVYHEQFF. CDR3 DNA: TGTGCCAGCAGCTTAGTAGTCGGTGTGTACCATGAGCAGTTCTTC.

The V call is TRBV11-3, the J call TRBJ1-4; D possibly corresponds to TRBD1 (5 bases). Trimming took off 5 bases at V and 6 bases at J, with 16 bases between the two ends. Germline V CDR1 and CDR2: SGHNT, YENEEA. The CDR3 covers 15 residues. For the CDR3, the DNA is TGTGCCAGCAGCCATGGGGGGTTTTCGGATGAAAAACTGTTTTTT. Protein product: CASSHGGFSDEKLFF.

CDR3 in amino acids: CSVALGDGSPLHF. The CDR3 DNA is TGCAGCGTTGCTCTCGGCGATGGTTCACCCCTCCACTTT. This chain connects TRBV29-1 to TRBJ1-6, with D unclear. Trimming stripped 4 bases from V and 9 bases from J, with 13 bases between. This CDR3 comprises 13 residues. Germline-derived CDR1 and CDR2 are SQVTM and ANQGSEA.

Notes on this clone: One end of the junction varies from germline; a read error may be responsible. The chain combines TRBV14 with TRBJ2-7; D remains ambiguous. This CDR3 comprises 12 residues. Germline V gives CDR1 SGHDN, CDR2 FVKESK. The CDR3: CASSQVVRSKHF. CDR3 nucleotide sequence: TGTGCCAGCAGCCAAGTGGTCAGGAGCAAGCACTTC.

The V gene is TRBV11-1, the J gene TRBJ2-7, with 7 nucleotides matching TRBD1. The CDR3 length is 15 residues. Per the germline V gene, CDR1 is SGHAT and CDR2 is FQDESV (reference sequence). With V trimmed by 2 bases and J by 3 bases, 7 bases remained unmatched. The CDR3 bases are TGTGCCAGCAGCTTACGAGACAGGGCGAACTACGAGCAGTACTTC. Amino acid sequence: CASSLRDRANYEQYF.

This sequence joins TRBV30 and TRBJ2-7; no definite D call. Per germline, CDR1 GTSNPN and CDR2 SVGIG (reference sequence). The CDR3 is 12 residues long. The V end was cut by 4 bases, the J end by 0 bases, with 7 bases between. The CDR3 region is CAWNGLSYEQYF. The CDR3 coding sequence is TGTGCCTGGAACGGGCTCTCCTACGAGCAGTACTTC.

The rearrangement links TRBV4-3 to TRBJ2-7, with unresolved D. This CDR3 has 14 amino acids. Germline V gives CDR1 LGHNA, CDR2 YSLEER. The V gene lost 0 bases and the J gene lost 3 bases, with 9 bases spanning the gap. CDR3 residues: CASSQEGWVYEQYF. The CDR3 region has the DNA TGCGCCAGCAGCCAAGAAGGATGGGTCTACGAGCAGTACTTC.

V usage is TRBV4-1 and J usage is TRBJ2-1; TRBD2 matches at 8 bases. CDR3 length equals 17 residues. Losses at the gene ends were 0 bases for V and 1 base for J; bases not matched to a gene: 5. Germline V lookup: CDR1 MGHRA, CDR2 YSYEKL. The CDR3 protein is CASSQDATSGSYNEQFF. CDR3 DNA: TGCGCCAGCAGCCAAGACGCTACTAGCGGTTCCTACAATGAGCAGTTCTTC.

V is TRBV29-1 and J is TRBJ2-3; tentatively, D is TRBD1 or TRBD2 (5 bases each). V was shortened by 0 bases and J by 2 bases, with 12 bases between the two germline ends. The CDR3 extends over 15 amino acids. Germline V gene data show CDR1 as SQVTM and CDR2 as ANQGSEA. Written as DNA, the CDR3 is TGCAGCGTTGAAGACCCCGGGGCCCTCACAGATACGCAGTATTTT. Encoded protein: CSVEDPGALTDTQYF.

V usage is TRBV19 and J usage is TRBJ2-1; D perhaps matches TRBD1 (7 bases). The CDR3 is made up of 17 amino acids. CDR1 is LNHDA, CDR2 SQIVND, per germline (reference sequence). The ends were cut back, 8 bases at V and 4 bases at J, with 24 bases in the middle. CDR3 protein: CASGIGDQGGLYNEQFF. In nucleotides, the CDR3 is TGTGCCAGTGGCATAGGGGACCAGGGGGGCTTATACAATGAGCAGTTCTTC.

V usage is TRBV2 and J usage is TRBJ2-1; TRBD1 matches 10 bases. The V gene's germline CDR1 is SNHLY and CDR2 FYNNEI. The junction had 9 bases not matched to a gene; V was cut back by 8 bases and J by 5 bases. The CDR3 loop spans 15 amino acids. The CDR3 nucleotides are TGTGCCAGCCCACCCGGGACAGGGGTGAACAATGAGCAGTTCTTC. Its protein is CASPPGTGVNNEQFF.

To note about this clone: A junction end diverges from the germline sequence, so it may reflect a read error. The chain has TRBV9 and TRBJ2-5; the D is unclear. The CDR3 sequence is 15 residues long. Germline loops: CDR1 SGDLS, CDR2 YYNGEE. DNA of the CDR3: TGTGCCAGCAGCGTAGCCCCGAAGTTCCAAGGGACCCAGTACTTC. This gives the protein CASSVAPKFQGTQYF. The full variable domain, rest sourced from reference TRBV9 and TRBJ2-5, is DSGVTQTPKHLITATGQRVTLRCSPRSGDLSVYWYQQSLDQGLQFLIQYYNGEERAKGNILERFSAQQFPDLHSELNLSSLELGDSALYFCASSVAPKFQGTQYFGPGTRLLVL.

The chain couples TRBV27 to TRBJ2-3, with 7 positions matching TRBD2. The CDR3 is 19 amino acids. Germline V gene sequence: CDR1 MNHEY, CDR2 SMNVEV (reference sequence). Unmatched junction bases numbered 20, after V lost 4 bases and J lost 4 bases. The CDR3 here is CASSSYFPGPAAGADTQYF. The CDR3 DNA is TGTGCCAGCAGTTCCTACTTCCCAGGGCCAGCCGCGGGAGCAGATACGCAGTATTTT.

The chain uses TRBV19 and TRBJ2-6, with TRBD1 matching 11 bases. The CDR3 extends over 18 amino acids. In germline, CDR1 is LNHDA, CDR2 SQIVND (reference sequence). Trimming cost V 5 bases and J 1 base; bases outside gene matches: 7. The CDR3 protein is CASSPYGTGGSGANVLTF. The CDR3 DNA sequence: TGTGCCAGTAGTCCTTACGGGACAGGGGGGTCTGGGGCCAACGTCCTGACTTTC.

Concerning this clone itself: The same CDR3 can be traced to other DNA sequences in this sample. V gene TRBV14 combines with J gene TRBJ2-3; no firm D call. The CDR3 is 13 residues long. Looked up from germline, CDR1 is SGHDN and CDR2 is FVKESK. V was shortened by 4 bases and J by 2 bases, with 7 bases between the two germline ends. This chain's CDR3 is CASSLLNTDTQYF. The DNA of the CDR3 is TGTGCCAGCAGCCTCCTCAACACAGATACGCAGTATTTT.

The chain employs TRBV9 and TRBJ2-3; weak D call: TRBD2 (6 bases). Germline V gene lookup returns CDR1 SGDLS and CDR2 YYNGEE. This CDR3 has 16 residues. V gave up 3 bases and J gave up 1 base, with 15 bases separating them. The CDR3 loop reads CASSGIGGKRTDTQYF. CDR3 coding DNA: TGTGCCAGCAGCGGGATTGGCGGGAAGCGCACAGATACGCAGTATTTT.

This clone has just a few counts. V gene TRBV6-1 combines with J gene TRBJ1-1; perhaps TRBD1 as D (5 bases). Trimming pared 2 bases from V and 10 bases from J, leaving 14 bases between. Germline CDR1 is MNHNS and CDR2 is SASEGT. The CDR3 has 13 amino acids. The CDR3 spells CASSEQGGEGAFF. The CDR3 bases are TGTGCCAGCAGTGAACAGGGAGGAGAGGGAGCTTTCTTT.

This rearrangement joins TRBV19 to TRBJ2-1; D perhaps matches TRBD2 (6 bases). Germline values: CDR1 LNHDA, CDR2 SQIVND (reference sequence). V was pared by 4 bases and J by 4 bases, with 8 bases between. The CDR3 is 13 residues long. The CDR3 coding sequence is TGTGCCAGTAGTACTAGCGATTACAATGAGCAGTTCTTC. Amino acid sequence: CASSTSDYNEQFF.

The chain employs TRBV30 and TRBJ2-3; the match to TRBD2 covers 14 bases. CDR1 GTSNPN and CDR2 SVGIG come from the germline V gene (reference sequence). V was pared by 3 bases and J by 6 bases, with 14 bases of the junction left unmatched. The CDR3 covers 18 residues. For the CDR3, the DNA is TGTGCCTGGAGGGGACTAGCGGGAGTCACCGACCCTGCCGATACGCAGTATTTT. Translated, it gives CAWRGLAGVTDPADTQYF.

The chain combines TRBV19 with TRBJ2-7; 10 positions agree with TRBD1. Germline CDR1 LNHDA, CDR2 SQIVND (reference sequence). CDR3 length: 15 amino acids. With V trimmed by 5 bases and J by 3 bases, 7 bases remained unmatched. CDR3 in DNA: TGTGCCAGTAGTCCCCGGGACAGGGGAGGCTACGAGCAGTACTTC. It is translated as CASSPRDRGGYEQYF.

The J gene is TRBJ2-2, the V gene TRBV18; perhaps TRBD2 as D (7 bases). The germline V gene encodes CDR1 KGHSH and CDR2 LQKENI. Trimming took off 6 bases at V and 0 bases at J, with 14 bases between the two ends. The CDR3 has 16 residues. CDR3 DNA sequence: TGTGCCAGCTCTCCTGAAGGGGGGGCGAACACCGGGGAGCTGTTTTTT. Translation: CASSPEGGANTGELFF.

This rearrangement joins TRBV5-4 to TRBJ1-6; D possibly corresponds to TRBD1 (5 bases). This CDR3 region has 13 residues. Germline loops: CDR1 SGHNT, CDR2 YYREEE (reference sequence). Trimming shortened V by 4 bases and J by 7 bases, and 9 bases separated the two germline ends. The CDR3, as DNA: TGTGCCAGCAGCCCCCAGGGCAATTCACCCCTCCACTTT. It is translated as CASSPQGNSPLHF.

The V gene is TRBV27, the J gene TRBJ2-7, with 9 bases identical to TRBD2. Germline trimming cut 3 bases from V and 2 bases from J; bases unmatched to any gene: 5. CDR3 size: 15 residues. Germline values: CDR1 MNHEY, CDR2 SMNVEV (reference sequence). The CDR3: CASSLRLAVTYEQYF. The CDR3 DNA reads TGTGCCAGCAGTTTGAGACTAGCGGTAACCTACGAGCAGTACTTC.

The chain uses TRBV4-1 and TRBJ2-6; D might be TRBD1 (6 bases). V was cut by 6 bases and J by 0 bases, with 24 bases left in between. CDR3 length: 20 residues. Germline V gives CDR1 MGHRA, CDR2 YSYEKL. The CDR3 loop reads CASRARGWGSHLSGANVLTF. The CDR3 region has the DNA TGCGCCAGCAGGGCAAGGGGGTGGGGGTCCCACCTCTCTGGGGCCAACGTCCTGACTTTC.

This chain connects TRBV11-2 to TRBJ2-2; TRBD2 aligns across 9 bases. The germline V gene encodes CDR1 SGHAT and CDR2 FQNNGV. This CDR3 comprises 18 residues. The ends lost 5 bases at V and 0 bases at J; junction bases unmatched: 10. Here the CDR3 DNA reads TGTGCCAGCAGCCCTGGGGCTAGCGGGAATGCGAACACCGGGGAGCTGTTTTTT. It yields the protein CASSPGASGNANTGELFF.

The rearrangement joins TRBV28 to TRBJ2-5; TRBD1 is a possible D gene (5 bases). Trimming took 3 bases from V and 2 from J, leaving 10 bases between them. CDR1 and CDR2 (germline): MDHEN, SYDVKM. The CDR3 totals 14 residues. The CDR3 loop is CASSLTAHQETQYF. The CDR3 DNA is TGTGCCAGCAGTTTGACAGCTCATCAAGAGACCCAGTACTTC.

J is TRBJ1-1 and V is TRBV6-1; no firm D call. Between the trimmed V and J ends, which lost 3 bases and 6 bases, there was a span of 11 bases. The CDR3 covers 13 residues. The germline CDR1 and CDR2 sequences are MNHNS and SASEGT. CDR3 DNA: TGTGCCAGCAGTGATTGGAATGGAGCTGAAGCTTTCTTT. The encoded protein is CASSDWNGAEAFF.

V is TRBV18 and J is TRBJ1-1; D gene unclear. The CDR3 has 13 residues. V was cut by 2 bases and J by 5 bases, with 9 bases left in between. Germline V CDR1 and CDR2: KGHSH, LQKENI. CDR3 residues: CASSPGPATEAFF. CDR3 bases: TGTGCCAGCTCACCAGGTCCCGCGACTGAAGCTTTCTTT.

V and J are TRBV7-9 and TRBJ2-5; TRBD2 matches 7 bases. There are 15 residues in the CDR3. V was pared by 4 bases and J by 6 bases, with 11 bases of the junction left unmatched. Germline V CDR1 and CDR2: SEHNR, FQNEAQ (reference sequence). CDR3 DNA sequence: TGTGCCAGCAGCTCGGGACTAAGTGTCCCCCAGACCCAGTACTTC. Protein product: CASSSGLSVPQTQYF.

The chain links TRBV28 to TRBJ2-7; 10 bases fit TRBD1. Per germline, CDR1 MDHEN and CDR2 SYDVKM. The ends lost 8 bases at V and 0 bases at J; junction bases unmatched: 16. The CDR3 has 18 residues. The CDR3 DNA follows: TGTGCCAGCGGGCCCGGGACAGGGGCCAACCAAATCTCCTACGAGCAGTACTTC. It yields the protein CASGPGTGANQISYEQYF.

The chain carries TRBV28 and TRBJ1-2; possibly TRBD1 for D (5 bases). Trimming left V 7 bases short and J 4 bases short, with 10 bases between. The CDR3 consists of 12 residues. The V gene's germline CDR1 is MDHEN and CDR2 SYDVKM. CDR3 sequence reads: CASTWGSYGYTF. CDR3 bases: TGTGCCAGCACCTGGGGGTCCTATGGCTACACCTTC.